The 10 T cell receptor beta chains below come from one sample, sequenced in a study of CD8 T cells in Susac syndrome. An amount of RNA that ranged from roughly 0.45 to 1 ug was reverse transcribed with random hexamers. TCRdb re-called the immunoSEQ multiplex PCR reads with MiXCR, one entry per CDR3 protein. The top ten hold approximately 0.12% of the sample, which has 110,000 or so distinct CDR3 sequences, less than 95% seen once. Sequences were obtained from CD8+ T cells from PBMCs. The receptors originated from a human donor in good health.

V and J are TRBV20-1 and TRBJ1-1; no reliable D call. Trimming left V 3 bases short and J 5 bases short, with 7 bases between. The CDR3 totals 11 residues. Germline V gene sequence: CDR1 DFQATT, CDR2 SNEGSKA (reference sequence). CDR3 DNA: TGCAGTGCTAGGCCGATAACTGAAGCTTTCTTT. Its protein is CSARPITEAFF.

J is TRBJ2-2 and V is TRBV19, with TRBD1 matching over 10 bases. Unmatched junction bases numbered 11, after V lost 7 bases and J lost 6 bases. From germline, CDR1 is LNHDA and CDR2 SQIVND (reference sequence). The length of the CDR3 is 16 residues. The CDR3 protein is CASTPIRGTGAGELFF. CDR3 nucleotide sequence: TGTGCCAGTACCCCCATCCGCGGGACAGGGGCCGGGGAGCTGTTTTTT. The full variable domain, in which reference TRBV19 and TRBJ2-2 provide the parts outside the CDR3, is DGGITQSPKYLFRKEGQNVTLSCEQNLNHDAMYWYRQDPGQGLRLIYYSQIVNDFQKGDIAEGYSVSREKKESFPLTVTSAQKNPTAFYLCASTPIRGTGAGELFFGEGSRLTVL.

The gene calls are TRBV10-3 and TRBJ2-7; maybe TRBD2 (5 bases). CDR3 size: 13 residues. Deletions cut 7 bases from V and 0 bases from J, with 10 bases between. CDR1 is ENHRY, CDR2 SYGVKD, per germline. The CDR3 region has the DNA TGTGCCATCACGGCGGGTAACTCCTACGAGCAGTACTTC. Protein product: CAITAGNSYEQYF.

This clonotype showed up just once. The chain's CDR3 is CASSPLGGLNEQFF. The CDR3 DNA follows: TGTGCCAGCAGCCCGCTGGGGGGGCTCAATGAGCAGTTCTTC. This chain uses TRBV3-1 with TRBJ2-1; tentatively, D is TRBD2 (7 bases). The CDR3 runs 14 residues. V was cut by 4 bases and J by 6 bases, with 13 bases left in between. Germline-derived CDR1 and CDR2 are LGHDT and YNNKEL (reference sequence).

The chain links TRBV29-1 to TRBJ1-2, with a possible D match to TRBD1 (5 bases). From germline, CDR1 is SQVTM and CDR2 ANQGSEA. The V end lost 6 bases, the J end lost 6 bases, and 17 bases lay between the germline ends. This CDR3 has 13 residues. CDR3 DNA sequence: TGCAGCGTCCGCGGGGGGGAAGTTAATGGCTACACCTTC. Its protein is CSVRGGEVNGYTF.

The chain combines TRBV18 with TRBJ2-7, with TRBD1 identical over 10 bases. From germline, CDR1 is KGHSH and CDR2 LQKENI. There are 14 residues in the CDR3. The V gene end was trimmed by 6 bases and the J gene end by 7 bases; junction bases not matched to a gene: 9. CDR3 nucleotide sequence: TGTGCCAGCTCGCCCCTGGGGGACAGGGGTGAGCAGTACTTC. Its translation is CASSPLGDRGEQYF. The full variable domain, completed using reference TRBV18 and TRBJ2-7, is NAGVMQNPRHLVRRRGQEARLRCSPMKGHSHVYWYRQLPEEGLKFMVYLQKENIIDESGMPKERFSAEFPKEGPSILRIQQVVRGDSAAYFCASSPLGDRGEQYFGPGTRLTVT.

The rearrangement uses TRBV12-3 or TRBV12-4 and TRBJ2-5; D gene ambiguous. V lost 1 base and J lost 2, with 8 bases in between. There are 14 residues in the CDR3. The CDR3 DNA reads as TGTGCCAGCAGTTTAGGGGCGTTTCAAGAGACCCAGTACTTC. This codes for CASSLGAFQETQYF.

V gene TRBV9 combines with J gene TRBJ2-1; 12 bases map to TRBD2. The junction had 7 bases not matched to a gene; V was cut back by 4 bases and J by 2 bases. Germline CDR1 reads SGDLS; CDR2 reads YYNGEE. The CDR3 is made up of 17 amino acids. The DNA for the CDR3 is TGTGCCAGCAGCACCCAGCCTAGCGGGAGGGCCTACAATGAGCAGTTCTTC. This encodes CASSTQPSGRAYNEQFF.

The rearrangement uses TRBV12-3 or TRBV12-4 and TRBJ1-2; unclear D gene. Trimming left V 4 bases short and J 9 bases short, with 18 bases between. The CDR3 is 14 amino acids. This CDR3 is CASSSLPVRGRYTF. The CDR3 DNA reads as TGTGCCAGCAGTTCTCTACCCGTCCGGGGTCGCTACACCTTC.

This rearrangement joins TRBV5-1 to TRBJ2-2; tentative D call: TRBD2 (6 bases). Trimming removed 3 bases at V and 9 bases at J, with 15 bases between. Germline V gene data show CDR1 as SGHRS and CDR2 as YFSETQ. There are 14 residues in the CDR3. In DNA, the CDR3 is TGCGCCAGCAGCTCCGGGAGTCAATCCCGGGAGCTGTTTTTT. It codes for CASSSGSQSRELFF. Variable domain in full (rest from reference TRBV5-1 and TRBJ2-2): KAGVTQTPRYLIKTRGQQVTLSCSPISGHRSVSWYQQTPGQGLQFLFEYFSETQRNKGNFPGRFSGRQFSNSRSEMNVSTLELGDSALYLCASSSGSQSRELFFGEGSRLTVL.